What follows are 26 T cell receptor beta chains derived from one specimen sequenced in a study of T cell responses to AZD1222 COVID-19 vaccine. Sequencing used immunoSEQ multiplex PCR; TCRdb keeps in-frame clones, though not all of them. The sample holds about 140,000 clones; 93% are singletons and the top ten take under 6.5%. Sequencing was performed on peripheral blood, taken on day 0 of AZD1222 vaccination. The receptor set was obtained from an adult in good health.

V and J are TRBV19 and TRBJ2-5, with D possibly being TRBD1 (7 bases). The ends were cut back, 3 bases at V and 5 bases at J, with 16 bases in the middle. The CDR3 consists of 15 residues. CDR1 and CDR2 from the germline V gene are LNHDA and SQIVND (reference sequence). CDR3 coding DNA: TGTGCCAGTAGTATCCAGGGGGGCGAGAGGGAGACCCAGTACTTC. Translated: CASSIQGGERETQYF.

The gene calls are TRBV19 and TRBJ2-7, with a possible D match to TRBD1 (6 bases). The V and J ends lost 5 bases and 1 base respectively, with 9 bases between them. CDR3 length: 13 residues. Germline assignment: CDR1 LNHDA and CDR2 SQIVND (reference sequence). The chain's CDR3 is CASSLGQSYEQYF. For the CDR3, the DNA is TGTGCCAGTAGTCTCGGACAGTCCTACGAGCAGTACTTC.

The rearrangement joins TRBV7-8 to TRBJ1-5; possible D gene TRBD1, 5 bases. Germline CDR1 is SGHVS and CDR2 is FQNEAQ. The V gene lost 5 bases and the J gene lost 2 bases, with 16 bases spanning the gap. CDR3 length: 16 residues. CDR3: CASSGAGRNGNQPQHF. The CDR3 DNA reads as TGTGCCAGCAGCGGTGCGGGGCGGAATGGCAATCAGCCCCAGCATTTT.

The chain combines TRBV6-6 with TRBJ1-1; D is uncertain. V was shortened by 3 bases and J by 1 base, with 9 bases between the two germline ends. Germline CDR1 and CDR2: MNHNY and SVGAGI (reference sequence). The CDR3 length is 14 residues. The DNA for the CDR3 is TGTGCCAGCAGTTATGGAGCCCCGAACACTGAAGCTTTCTTT. Encoded protein: CASSYGAPNTEAFF.

The chain combines TRBV12-1 with TRBJ1-4; TRBD1, as called in the table, went unchecked against the DNA. TRBV12-1 is marked as a pseudogene. This CDR3 region has 16 residues. This chain's CDR3 is CASSFGGTGHAEKLFF. The CDR3 DNA sequence: TGTGCCAGCAGCTTTGGAGGGACAGGGCATGCTGAAAAACTGTTTTTT.

This chain joins TRBV14 and TRBJ1-3, with D uncertain. The CDR3 is 17 amino acids. V was trimmed by 3 bases and J by 3 bases, leaving 18 bases between them. From germline, CDR1 is SGHDN and CDR2 FVKESK. In nucleotides, the CDR3 is TGTGCCAGCAGCCACCCTTGGCTTCCCGCGAGTGGAAACACCATATATTTT. It encodes CASSHPWLPASGNTIYF.

The chain joins TRBV28 to TRBJ1-3; D remains ambiguous. The CDR3 covers 15 residues. Germline CDR1 MDHEN, CDR2 SYDVKM. Between the trimmed V and J ends, which lost 2 bases and 0 bases, there was a span of 8 bases. The CDR3 DNA follows: TGTGCCAGCAGTTTAGGCGAGAGCTCTGGAAACACCATATATTTT. Amino acid sequence: CASSLGESSGNTIYF.

V usage is TRBV3-1 (or the pseudogene TRBV3-2) and J usage is TRBJ2-7; D might be TRBD2 (6 bases). V was trimmed by 5 bases and J by 2 bases, leaving 10 bases between them. The V gene's germline CDR1 is LGHDT and CDR2 YNNKEL (reference sequence). The CDR3 runs to 13 residues. The CDR3 sequence is CASSAGIPYEQYF. In DNA form, the CDR3 reads TGTGCCAGCAGCGCGGGAATCCCCTACGAGCAGTACTTC.

V and J are TRBV4-1 and TRBJ2-3; D not certain. Germline V gene lookup returns CDR1 MGHRA and CDR2 YSYEKL. The V gene lost 0 bases and the J gene lost 4 bases, with 11 bases spanning the gap. The CDR3 loop spans 15 amino acids. The CDR3 bases are TGCGCCAGCAGCCAAGATCCCTCCTTCTCAGATACGCAGTATTTT. This encodes CASSQDPSFSDTQYF.

This rearrangement joins TRBV6-5 to TRBJ1-4; a weak D match, TRBD1 (5 bases). V shed 4 bases and J shed 0 bases, with 9 bases lying between them. The CDR3 contains 15 residues. CDR1 MNHEY and CDR2 SVGAGI come from the germline V gene. The CDR3 sequence: CASSSRQSTNEKLFF. The CDR3 nucleotides read TGTGCCAGCAGTTCCCGACAGTCAACTAATGAAAAACTGTTTTTT.

The chain carries TRBV7-8 and TRBJ2-5; either TRBD1 or TRBD2 may supply D (5 bases each). V was pared by 5 bases and J by 5 bases, with 15 bases between. The length of the CDR3 is 14 residues. Germline CDR1 and CDR2: SGHVS and FQNEAQ. CDR3 DNA sequence: TGTGCCAGCAGCCCCGGGGCCACTTCGGAGACCCAGTACTTC. It encodes CASSPGATSETQYF. Based on the CDR3 plus reference TRBV7-8 and TRBJ2-5, the full variable domain is GAGVSQSPRYKVAKRGQDVALRCDPISGHVSLFWYQQALGQGPEFLTYFQNEAQLDKSGLPSDRFFAERPEGSVSTLKIQRTQQEDSAVYLCASSPGATSETQYFGPGTRLLVL.

This chain connects TRBV5-4 to TRBJ2-3; TRBD2 aligns across 13 bases. Germline CDR1 SGHNT, CDR2 YYREEE (reference sequence). The junction had 7 bases not matched to a gene; V was cut back by 1 base and J by 8 bases. CDR3 length equals 16 residues. The DNA of the CDR3 is TGTGCCAGCAGCTTGAGGACTAGCGGGAGAGGGGCTACGCAGTATTTT. Translation gives CASSLRTSGRGATQYF. Full variable domain (remainder filled in from reference TRBV5-4 and TRBJ2-3): ETGVTQSPTHLIKTRGQQVTLRCSSQSGHNTVSWYQQALGQGPQFIFQYYREEENGRGNFPPRFSGLQFPNYSSELNVNALELDDSALYLCASSLRTSGRGATQYFGPGTRLTVL.

The chain couples TRBV6-1 to TRBJ1-2, with D perhaps matching TRBD1 (5 bases). The length of the CDR3 is 16 residues. The germline V gene has CDR1 MNHNS and CDR2 SASEGT. The V gene lost 0 bases and the J gene lost 3 bases, with 14 bases spanning the gap. The CDR3 DNA reads TGTGCCAGCAGTGAAGCAGGAACAGGAAAGGACTATGGCTACACCTTC. Its protein is CASSEAGTGKDYGYTF.

The chain recombines TRBV10-3 with TRBJ1-1; tentative D call: TRBD1 (6 bases). This CDR3 is 14 amino acids long. V was clipped by 2 bases and J by 1 base, with 8 bases between them. The V gene's germline CDR1 is ENHRY and CDR2 SYGVKD. CDR3 nucleotides: TGTGCCATCAGTGAGGGCAGGGGGAACACTGAAGCTTTCTTT. Its protein is CAISEGRGNTEAFF.

The chain is built from TRBV9 and TRBJ1-6, with D tentatively TRBD1 (6 bases). The germline V gene encodes CDR1 SGDLS and CDR2 YYNGEE. V dropped 0 bases and J dropped 8 bases, with 12 bases sitting between them. This CDR3 has 15 residues. CDR3 nucleotides: TGTGCCAGCAGCGTAGCGACAGGTGATTATTCACCCCTCCACTTT. It codes for CASSVATGDYSPLHF.

V is TRBV15 and J is TRBJ2-1; 7 positions agree with TRBD2. The CDR3 covers 17 residues. J lost 7 bases, V lost 1 base, and 13 bases had no gene match. The germline V gene encodes CDR1 LNHNV and CDR2 YYDKDF (reference sequence). The CDR3 bases are TGTGCCACCAGCAGAGTTTCCCTAGCGGATGGTCGTAATGAGCAGTTCTTC. This codes for CATSRVSLADGRNEQFF.

The J gene is TRBJ1-4, the V gene TRBV30; possible D gene TRBD1, 5 bases. Germline lookup yields CDR1 GTSNPN and CDR2 SVGIG (reference sequence). Deletions cut 2 bases from V and 7 bases from J, with 11 bases between. The CDR3 extends over 13 amino acids. CDR3 DNA sequence: TGTGCCTGGAGTAACTCAGGGACTGAAAAACTGTTTTTT. Translated, it gives CAWSNSGTEKLFF. The variable domain in full, completed from reference TRBV30 and TRBJ1-4, reads SQTIHQWPATLVQPVGSPLSLECTVEGTSNPNLYWYRQAAGRGLQLLFYSVGIGQISSEVPQNLSASRPQDRQFILSSKKLLLSDSGFYLCAWSNSGTEKLFFGSGTQLSVL.

CDR3 coding DNA: TGTGCCAGCAGGAAAGCGGGAGGCAGGGACGGGGAGCTGTTTTTT. It specifies CASRKAGGRDGELFF. J is TRBJ2-2 and V is TRBV28; TRBD2 aligns across 9 bases. The CDR3 contains 15 residues. CDR1 is MDHEN, CDR2 SYDVKM, per germline. V was pared by 6 bases and J by 7 bases, with 9 bases of the junction left unmatched.

This chain joins TRBV7-9 and TRBJ2-6; D is unclear. The CDR3 extends over 15 amino acids. Germline V lookup: CDR1 SEHNR, CDR2 FQNEAQ (reference sequence). V lost 1 base to trimming and J lost 1 base, with 5 bases between them. The CDR3 sequence: CASSLGASGANVLTF. The CDR3 DNA is TGTGCCAGCAGCTTAGGCGCGTCTGGGGCCAACGTCCTGACTTTC.

The rearrangement links TRBV19 to TRBJ2-5, with TRBD2 matching over 7 bases. Germline V gene lookup returns CDR1 LNHDA and CDR2 SQIVND (reference sequence). Trimming at V came to 3 bases and at J to 5 bases, leaving 9 bases not matched to a gene. The CDR3 runs 15 residues. CDR3 protein: CASSISLAERETQYF. The CDR3 DNA reads as TGTGCCAGTAGTATCAGTCTAGCGGAGAGGGAGACCCAGTACTTC.

The chain links TRBV18 to TRBJ2-1; 11 bases match TRBD2. Germline-derived CDR1 and CDR2 are KGHSH and LQKENI. The CDR3 is 15 residues long. After removal of 2 bases from V and 7 bases from J, the junction contained 4 bases not matched to a gene. The CDR3 bases are TGTGCCAGCTCACCAACTAGCGGGAGTCTAAATGAGCAGTTCTTC. This encodes CASSPTSGSLNEQFF.

The V call is TRBV25-1, the J call TRBJ1-2; perhaps TRBD1 as D (6 bases). Trimming stripped 6 bases from V and 7 bases from J, with 18 bases between. The CDR3 contains 14 residues. CDR1 is MGHDK and CDR2 is SYGVNS in the germline V gene. The CDR3 DNA reads TGTGCCAGCAGCCATAACAGGGAGTACGGTGGCTACACCTTC. It codes for CASSHNREYGGYTF.

The rearrangement uses TRBV6-5 and TRBJ2-3; D call uncertain. The V gene's germline CDR1 is MNHEY and CDR2 SVGAGI. V shed 4 bases and J shed 2 bases, with 10 bases lying between them. This CDR3 has 14 amino acids. The CDR3 coding sequence is TGTGCCAGCAGTTTGCCTGATCCCACAGATACGCAGTATTTT. Translation: CASSLPDPTDTQYF.

This chain uses TRBV6-6 with TRBJ1-5; no clear D. The germline V and J ends were trimmed by 2 bases and 7 bases, with 9 bases remaining between them. Germline values: CDR1 MNHNY, CDR2 SVGAGI (reference sequence). CDR3 length: 13 amino acids. This chain's CDR3 is CASSYDTAQPQHF. The CDR3 DNA is TGTGCCAGCAGTTACGACACGGCGCAGCCCCAGCATTTT.

The CDR3 spells CASSQSRDRGRPQHF. The CDR3 DNA is TGTGCCAGCAGCCAAAGCCGGGACAGGGGACGGCCCCAGCATTTT. The rearrangement joins TRBV7-8 to TRBJ1-5; 10 bases map to TRBD1. Germline loops: CDR1 SGHVS, CDR2 FQNEAQ. CDR3 length: 15 residues. V dropped 5 bases and J dropped 9; count of bases not matched to a gene: 10.

V and J are TRBV4-2 and TRBJ2-7; D is perhaps TRBD1 (6 bases). The germline V gene encodes CDR1 LGHNA and CDR2 YNFKEQ. The CDR3 has 14 amino acids. V lost 0 bases to trimming and J lost 6 bases, with 12 bases between them. CDR3 DNA sequence: TGTGCCAGCAGCCAAGATGACGGCAGGGGCGAGCAGTACTTC. Translation gives CASSQDDGRGEQYF.